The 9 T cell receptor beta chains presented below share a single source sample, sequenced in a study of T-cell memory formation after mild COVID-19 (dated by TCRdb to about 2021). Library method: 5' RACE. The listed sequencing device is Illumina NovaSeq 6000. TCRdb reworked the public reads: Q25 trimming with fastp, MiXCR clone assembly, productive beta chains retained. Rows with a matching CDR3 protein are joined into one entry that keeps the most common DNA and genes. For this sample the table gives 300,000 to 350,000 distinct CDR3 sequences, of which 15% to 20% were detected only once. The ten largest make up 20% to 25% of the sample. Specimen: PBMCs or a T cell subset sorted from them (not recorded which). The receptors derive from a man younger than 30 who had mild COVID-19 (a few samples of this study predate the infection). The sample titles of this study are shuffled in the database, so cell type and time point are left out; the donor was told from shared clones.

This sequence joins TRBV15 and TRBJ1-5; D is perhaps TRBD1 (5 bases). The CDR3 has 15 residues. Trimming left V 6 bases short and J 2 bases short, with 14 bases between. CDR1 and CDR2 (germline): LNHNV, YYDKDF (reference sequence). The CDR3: CATRASGTGNQPQHF. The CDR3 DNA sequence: TGTGCCACCAGAGCTTCGGGGACGGGCAATCAGCCCCAGCATTTT. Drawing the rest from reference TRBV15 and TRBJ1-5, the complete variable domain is DAMVIQNPRYQVTQFGKPVTLSCSQTLNHNVMYWYQQKSSQAPKLLFHYYDKDFNNEADTPDNFQSRRPNTSFCFLDIRSPGLGDTAMYLCATRASGTGNQPQHFGDGTRLSIL.

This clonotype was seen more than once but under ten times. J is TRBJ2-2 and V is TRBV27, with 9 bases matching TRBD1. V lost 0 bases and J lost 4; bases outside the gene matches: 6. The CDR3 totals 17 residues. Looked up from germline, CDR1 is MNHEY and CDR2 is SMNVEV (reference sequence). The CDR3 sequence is CASSLSAGTGTTGELFF. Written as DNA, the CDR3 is TGTGCCAGCAGTTTATCGGCGGGGACAGGGACCACCGGGGAGCTGTTTTTT.

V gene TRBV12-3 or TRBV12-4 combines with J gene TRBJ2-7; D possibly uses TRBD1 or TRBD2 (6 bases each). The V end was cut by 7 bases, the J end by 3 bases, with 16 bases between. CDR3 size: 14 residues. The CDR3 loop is CASTPTGGSYEQYF. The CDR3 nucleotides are TGTGCCAGCACCCCGACAGGAGGGAGCTACGAGCAGTACTTC.

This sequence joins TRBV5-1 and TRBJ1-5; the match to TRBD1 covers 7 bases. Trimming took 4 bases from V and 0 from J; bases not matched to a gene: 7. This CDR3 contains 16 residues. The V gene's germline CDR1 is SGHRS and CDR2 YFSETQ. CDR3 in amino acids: CASSPTGPASNQPQHF. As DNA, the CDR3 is TGCGCCAGCAGCCCGACAGGGCCAGCTAGCAATCAGCCCCAGCATTTT. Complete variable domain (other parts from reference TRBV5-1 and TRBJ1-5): KAGVTQTPRYLIKTRGQQVTLSCSPISGHRSVSWYQQTPGQGLQFLFEYFSETQRNKGNFPGRFSGRQFSNSRSEMNVSTLELGDSALYLCASSPTGPASNQPQHFGDGTRLSIL.

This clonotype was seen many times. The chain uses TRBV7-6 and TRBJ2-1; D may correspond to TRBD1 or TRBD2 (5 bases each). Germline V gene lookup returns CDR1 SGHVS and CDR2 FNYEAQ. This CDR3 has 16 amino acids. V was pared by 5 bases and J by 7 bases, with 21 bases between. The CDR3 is CASSVLGSIKGNEQFF. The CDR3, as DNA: TGTGCCAGCAGCGTACTAGGTAGTATCAAGGGGAATGAGCAGTTCTTC.

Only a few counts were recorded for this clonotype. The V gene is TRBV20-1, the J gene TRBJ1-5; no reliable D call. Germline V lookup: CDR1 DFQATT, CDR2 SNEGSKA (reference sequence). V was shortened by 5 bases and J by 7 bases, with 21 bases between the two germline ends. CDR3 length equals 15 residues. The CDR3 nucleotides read TGCAGTGCTCTCCCTAGACCCCGCGTGGAGCAGCCCCAGCATTTT. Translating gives CSALPRPRVEQPQHF.

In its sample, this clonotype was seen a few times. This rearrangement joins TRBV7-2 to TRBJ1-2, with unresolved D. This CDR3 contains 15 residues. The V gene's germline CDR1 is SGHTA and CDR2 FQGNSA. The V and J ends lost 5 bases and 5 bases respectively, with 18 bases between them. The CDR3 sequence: CASSTLTDLGYGYTF. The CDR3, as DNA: TGTGCCAGCAGCACCCTGACGGACCTGGGGTATGGCTACACCTTC.

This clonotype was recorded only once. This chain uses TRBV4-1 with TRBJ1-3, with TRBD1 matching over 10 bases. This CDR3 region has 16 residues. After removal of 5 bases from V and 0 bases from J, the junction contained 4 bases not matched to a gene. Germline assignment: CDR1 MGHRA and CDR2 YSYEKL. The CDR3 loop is CASSGTGANSGNTIYF. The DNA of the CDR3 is TGCGCCAGCAGCGGGACAGGGGCGAACTCTGGAAACACCATATATTTT.

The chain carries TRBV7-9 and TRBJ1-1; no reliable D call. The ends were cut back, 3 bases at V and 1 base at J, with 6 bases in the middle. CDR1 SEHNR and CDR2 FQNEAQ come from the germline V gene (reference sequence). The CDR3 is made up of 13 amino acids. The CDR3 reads CASSFYKNTEAFF. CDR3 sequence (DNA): TGTGCCAGCAGCTTTTACAAGAACACTGAAGCTTTCTTT.